Following are 13 T cell receptor beta chains from one sample sequenced in a study of blood T cell repertoires in COVID-19. Clones were read by immunoSEQ multiplex PCR, and TCRdb kept only the in-frame ones, dropping some. The sample has 200,000 to 300,000 clones, roughly 83% seen once; the top ten hold roughly an eighth. The sequenced sample was peripheral blood. The receptors derive from a man older than 75 with acute or convalescent COVID-19.

The chain couples TRBV2 to TRBJ1-1; D is uncertain. Per germline, CDR1 SNHLY and CDR2 FYNNEI. V lost 7 bases and J 4 bases, leaving 13 bases between the germline ends. The CDR3 is 13 residues long. The CDR3 nucleotides are TGTGCCAGCAACTGGGAGGCGGGCACTGAAGCTTTCTTT. Residues: CASNWEAGTEAFF.

The V call is TRBV6-5, the J call TRBJ2-2; D possibly corresponds to TRBD2 (6 bases). The germline CDR1 and CDR2 sequences are MNHEY and SVGAGI. This CDR3 comprises 14 residues. The V and J ends lost 8 bases and 2 bases respectively, with 12 bases between them. The CDR3 loop is CASSRDLNTGELFF. CDR3 DNA sequence: TGTGCCAGCTCCCGGGACTTAAACACCGGGGAGCTGTTTTTT.

The genes are TRBV19 and TRBJ1-2, with 7 bases matching TRBD1. Germline V gives CDR1 LNHDA, CDR2 SQIVND (reference sequence). There are 16 residues in the CDR3. V shed 4 bases, J shed 3 bases, and the junction held 11 bases outside the gene matches. CDR3 nucleotides: TGTGCCAGTAGTACAATCCCCCTAGGGGGCGACTATGGCTACACCTTC. It yields the protein CASSTIPLGGDYGYTF.

The chain has TRBV7-2 and TRBJ1-6, with 7 bases identical to TRBD1. CDR3 size: 15 residues. CDR1 and CDR2 from the germline V gene are SGHTA and FQGNSA. Losses at the gene ends were 3 bases for V and 8 bases for J; bases not matched to a gene: 7. The CDR3, as DNA: TGTGCCAGCAGCTTCCCTGCAGGGGGTCATTCACCCCTCCACTTT. Protein sequence: CASSFPAGGHSPLHF.

This clone was picked up a small number of times. The chain employs TRBV5-1 and TRBJ2-2; 8 bases are shared with TRBD1. CDR3 length: 15 amino acids. Germline V gene data show CDR1 as SGHRS and CDR2 as YFSETQ. The junction had 6 bases not matched to a gene; V was cut back by 3 bases and J by 5 bases. The CDR3 loop reads CASSSGRQGTGELFF. In DNA form, the CDR3 reads TGCGCCAGCAGCTCGGGGAGACAGGGGACCGGGGAGCTGTTTTTT.

The rearrangement joins TRBV6-6 to TRBJ2-2; weak D call: TRBD2 (7 bases). CDR1 is MNHNY and CDR2 is SVGAGI in the germline V gene (reference sequence). V lost 6 bases to trimming and J lost 5 bases, with 16 bases between them. The CDR3 contains 15 residues. This chain's CDR3 is CASSLRGAGTGELFF. The CDR3, as DNA: TGTGCCAGCAGCCTTCGGGGGGCTGGTACCGGGGAGCTGTTTTTT.

This clone occurred once. V usage is TRBV6-5 and J usage is TRBJ2-3; the D is unclear. This CDR3 spans 16 amino acids. Germline-derived CDR1 and CDR2 are MNHEY and SVGAGI. Trimming pared 1 base from V and 0 bases from J, leaving 11 bases between. The CDR3 DNA is TGTGCCAGCAGTTACTGGGTTTCTAGGAGCACAGATACGCAGTATTTT. This translates into CASSYWVSRSTDTQYF.

The rearrangement uses TRBV27 and TRBJ1-2, with no clear D. The CDR3 spans 19 residues. V lost 6 bases, J lost 0 bases, and 26 bases lay in between. Germline V CDR1 and CDR2: MNHEY, SMNVEV (reference sequence). CDR3 nucleotides: TGTGCCAGCAGCCAACACTTTACACCCACTATTATTACTAACTATGGCTACACCTTC. It encodes CASSQHFTPTIITNYGYTF.

V usage is TRBV12-5 and J usage is TRBJ2-3, with 16 bases fitting TRBD2. The V segment lost 4 bases and the J segment 6 bases; nucleotides outside the gene matches: 4. Germline CDR1 is LGHNT and CDR2 is FRNRAP. The CDR3 is 16 amino acids. CDR3 in amino acids: CASGWGTSGRADTQYF. In DNA, the CDR3 is TGTGCTAGTGGTTGGGGGACTAGCGGGAGGGCGGATACGCAGTATTTT. Combining the CDR3 with reference TRBV12-5 and TRBJ2-3 gives the whole variable domain DARVTQTPRHKVTEMGQEVTMRCQPILGHNTVFWYRQTMMQGLELLAYFRNRAPLDDSGMPKDRFSAEMPDATLATLKIQPSEPRDSAVYFCASGWGTSGRADTQYFGPGTRLTVL.

In its sample, this clone was seen once. The genes are TRBV5-6 and TRBJ2-1; 12 nucleotides agree with TRBD1. Germline V gene lookup returns CDR1 SGHDT and CDR2 YYEEEE. CDR3 length equals 16 residues. The J segment lost 5 bases and the V segment lost 6 bases, leaving 9 bases of the junction unmatched. The CDR3 bases are TGTGCCAGCAAGACAACGGGACAGGGGGCGCACAATGAGCAGTTCTTC. Its protein is CASKTTGQGAHNEQFF. Full variable domain (missing parts from reference TRBV5-6 and TRBJ2-1): DAGVTQSPTHLIKTRGQQVTLRCSPKSGHDTVSWYQQALGQGPQFIFQYYEEEERQRGNFPDRFSGHQFPNYSSELNVNALLLGDSALYLCASKTTGQGAHNEQFFGPGTRLTVL.

The chain employs TRBV4-2 and TRBJ1-1; D gene uncertain. In germline, CDR1 is LGHNA, CDR2 YNFKEQ. The CDR3 spans 13 residues. Trimming removed 0 bases at V and 8 bases at J, with 10 bases between. The CDR3 region is CASSQENNGEAFF. CDR3 in DNA: TGTGCCAGCAGCCAAGAAAACAACGGGGAAGCTTTCTTT.

V is TRBV27 and J is TRBJ1-2, with a weak D call TRBD1 (6 bases). The CDR3 is made up of 13 amino acids. Germline CDR1 MNHEY, CDR2 SMNVEV (reference sequence). V lost 8 bases, J lost 7 bases, and 17 bases lay in between. The CDR3 reads CASRTREGVGYTF. In DNA, the CDR3 is TGTGCCAGCCGTACTCGCGAGGGGGTTGGCTACACCTTC.

The J gene is TRBJ2-2, the V gene TRBV4-2; TRBD2 matches 10 bases. V dropped 1 base and J dropped 5; count of bases not matched to a gene: 4. Germline V gene lookup returns CDR1 LGHNA and CDR2 YNFKEQ. The CDR3 totals 16 residues. CDR3 sequence reads: CASSQGSGGPTGELFF. CDR3 bases: TGTGCCAGCAGCCAAGGTAGCGGGGGGCCAACCGGGGAGCTGTTTTTT.